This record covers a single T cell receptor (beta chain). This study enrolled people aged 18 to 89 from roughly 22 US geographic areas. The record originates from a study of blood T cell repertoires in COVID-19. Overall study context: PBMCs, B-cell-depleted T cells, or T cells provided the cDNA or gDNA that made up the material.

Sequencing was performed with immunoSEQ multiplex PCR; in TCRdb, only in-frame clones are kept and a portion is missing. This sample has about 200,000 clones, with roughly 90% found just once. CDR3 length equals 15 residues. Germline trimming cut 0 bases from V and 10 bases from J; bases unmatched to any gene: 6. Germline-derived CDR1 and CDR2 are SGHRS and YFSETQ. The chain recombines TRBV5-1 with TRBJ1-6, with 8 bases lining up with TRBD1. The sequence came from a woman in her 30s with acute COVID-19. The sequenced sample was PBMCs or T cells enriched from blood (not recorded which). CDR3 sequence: CASSLDSTGASPLHF. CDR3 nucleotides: TGCGCCAGCAGCTTGGACTCGACAGGGGCATCACCCCTCCACTTT.